This T cell receptor (beta chain) was identified during a study of Graves' ophthalmopathy and Graves' hyperthyroidism. At the level of the study: Before any treatment was given, at initial diagnosis, peripheral blood was collected.

The authors amplified TCR beta CDR3 regions, and they did so from RNA transcripts for repertoire sequencing. Amplification began with first-round RT-PCR using HTBI primers, then second-round multiplex PCR was performed. TCRdb re-derived calls from the multiplex PCR reads in MiXCR, one entry per CDR3 protein. The repertoire holds 600,000 to 700,000 distinct CDR3 sequences, with about 38% as singletons. General study points: Blood also harbored most expanded thyroid clonotypes above 0.001 frequency.

Where ophthalmopathy was present, donors had moderate-to-severe activity, CAS ≥3, NOSPECS ≥4 and duration under 3 months. It was on clinical symptoms, serum thyroxine, TRAb, thyroid ultrasound and orbital computed tomography that diagnosis relied. The CDR3 length is 15 residues. CDR1 and CDR2 (germline): SGHDT, YYEEEE. V lost 2 bases, J lost 3 bases, and 4 bases stayed unmatched. Notes on this clonotype: Its target is not known. A much more abundant neighbour one base away suggests this may be a read error.

V and J are TRBV5-6 and TRBJ1-3; 8 bases line up with TRBD1. The receptor comes from an adult man with Graves' ophthalmopathy. The sequenced material came from peripheral blood. For the CDR3, the DNA is TGTGCCAGCAGCTTCGACAGGGGATATGGAAACACCATATATTTT. Its protein product is CASSFDRGYGNTIYF.